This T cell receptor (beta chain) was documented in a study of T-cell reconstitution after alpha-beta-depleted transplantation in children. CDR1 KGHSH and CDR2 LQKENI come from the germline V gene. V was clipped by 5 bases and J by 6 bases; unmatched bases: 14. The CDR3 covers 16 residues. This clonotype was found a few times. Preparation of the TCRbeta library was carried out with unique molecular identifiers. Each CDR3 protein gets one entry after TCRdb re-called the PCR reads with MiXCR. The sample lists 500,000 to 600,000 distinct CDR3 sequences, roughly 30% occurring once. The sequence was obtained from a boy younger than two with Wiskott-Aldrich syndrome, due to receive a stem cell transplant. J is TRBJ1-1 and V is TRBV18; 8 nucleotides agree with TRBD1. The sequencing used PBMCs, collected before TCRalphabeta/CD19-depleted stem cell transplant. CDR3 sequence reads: CASSLIGQGSIAEAFF. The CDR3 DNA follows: TGTGCCAGCTCATTAATCGGACAGGGTAGTATCGCTGAAGCTTTCTTT.